The next 32 T cell receptor beta chains were all read from a single sample in a study of breast tumors, draining lymph nodes, adjacent tissues. Samples came from axillary lymph nodes draining the breast cancer. Each CDR3 protein is one row after TCRdb ran MiXCR on the multiplex PCR reads. In the table there are about 130,000 distinct CDR3 sequences, 20% to 25% of which are singletons. What was sequenced was axillary lymph node tissue. Every receptor here comes from a female donor with breast cancer. Some clones in this sample may be carry-over from other donors' samples.

In regard to this clonotype: This may be a read error, as it is one base from a much larger clone. The chain joins TRBV7-2 to TRBJ2-7; TRBD2 matches at 8 bases. Germline CDR1 SGHTA, CDR2 FQGNSA. This CDR3 spans 14 amino acids. CDR3 protein: CASNLSSGGYEQYF. The CDR3 nucleotides are TGTGCCAGCAACTTAAGCAGCGGGGGCTACGAGCAGTACTTC.

This clonotype was recorded many times. J is TRBJ2-7 and V is TRBV20-1; weak D call: TRBD2 (5 bases). CDR3 length: 17 amino acids. Germline V lookup: CDR1 DFQATT, CDR2 SNEGSKA (reference sequence). Trimming removed 0 bases from V and 5 bases from J, with 23 bases in between. The CDR3 here is CSARDPLLKQRSNEQYF. As DNA, the CDR3 is TGCAGTGCTAGAGACCCACTACTTAAACAGCGGTCTAACGAGCAGTACTTC.

This clonotype was recorded many times. The V call is TRBV6-5, the J call TRBJ1-2; D remains unclear. This CDR3 region has 14 residues. Germline V gene data show CDR1 as MNHEY and CDR2 as SVGAGI. Trimming took 2 bases from V and 2 from J, leaving 9 bases between them. CDR3 nucleotides: TGTGCCAGCAGTTACGGGCGAGGGAACTATGGCTACACCTTC. It yields the protein CASSYGRGNYGYTF.

This clonotype came up many times. V gene TRBV9 combines with J gene TRBJ2-7; 10 bases match TRBD1. This CDR3 is built from 16 residues. V gave up 0 bases and J gave up 0 bases; unmatched junction bases: 3. The V gene's germline CDR1 is SGDLS and CDR2 YYNGEE. The CDR3 loop is CASSVEGDRGSYEQYF. Written as DNA, the CDR3 is TGTGCCAGCAGCGTAGAAGGGGACAGGGGCTCCTACGAGCAGTACTTC.

This clonotype has at least ten counts. The chain has TRBV29-1 and TRBJ2-3; 7 positions match TRBD2. Germline V CDR1 and CDR2: SQVTM, ANQGSEA. V lost 6 bases and J lost 2; bases outside the gene matches: 5. The CDR3 has 13 amino acids. The CDR3 nucleotides are TGCAGCGTGGGGAGGGCCGCCACAGATACGCAGTATTTT. This codes for CSVGRAATDTQYF.

This clonotype was detected ten times or more. The CDR3 loop is CASQGGQGLDEQFF. The CDR3 DNA reads TGTGCCTCCCAAGGCGGACAGGGGTTAGATGAGCAGTTCTTC. This rearrangement joins TRBV10-3 to TRBJ2-1; 9 bases agree with TRBD1. Germline CDR1 reads ENHRY; CDR2 reads SYGVKD. The CDR3 is 14 residues long. V was pared by 11 bases and J by 8 bases, with 13 bases of the junction left unmatched.

In this sample, this clonotype turned up many times. This chain joins TRBV19 and TRBJ2-1, with TRBD2 identical over 9 bases. Germline CDR1 LNHDA, CDR2 SQIVND (reference sequence). The CDR3 length is 15 residues. V shed 1 base, J shed 8 bases, and the junction held 6 bases outside the gene matches. This CDR3 reads CASSIASGISHEQFF. The CDR3 coding sequence is TGTGCCAGTAGTATAGCTAGCGGGATATCCCATGAGCAGTTCTTC.

This clonotype was detected a few times. CDR3 coding DNA: TGTGCCAGCAGTCCATACCGACTAGCGGGTATGCACACAGATACGCAGTATTTT. Protein product: CASSPYRLAGMHTDTQYF. This chain uses TRBV27 with TRBJ2-3; 10 bases are shared with TRBD2. The length of the CDR3 is 18 residues. CDR1 and CDR2 (germline): MNHEY, SMNVEV (reference sequence). With 5 bases clipped from V and 2 bases from J, the junction kept 13 bases outside the gene matches.

This clonotype was detected a few times. The chain joins TRBV3-1 to TRBJ2-5; the D gene is possibly TRBD2 (7 bases). V gave up 1 base and J gave up 5 bases, with 17 bases separating them. The CDR3 runs to 16 residues. Germline values: CDR1 LGHDT, CDR2 YNNKEL (reference sequence). CDR3 coding DNA: TGTGCCAGCAGCCAAGGCTGGGGGGGCGCAGGGGAGACCCAGTACTTC. It specifies CASSQGWGGAGETQYF.

In its sample, this clonotype was seen many times. The chain recombines TRBV7-8 with TRBJ2-3; D unresolved. The CDR3 contains 12 residues. V dropped 6 bases and J dropped 4 bases, with 8 bases sitting between them. Looked up from germline, CDR1 is SGHVS and CDR2 is FQNEAQ. Here the CDR3 DNA reads TGTGCCAGCAGGGGGATAGCAGATACGCAGTATTTT. This encodes CASRGIADTQYF.

V and J are TRBV12-5 and TRBJ1-1; no definite D call. The V and J ends lost 2 bases and 5 bases respectively, with 9 bases between them. Germline V CDR1 and CDR2: LGHNT, FRNRAP. This CDR3 contains 13 residues. CDR3 loop: CASGLPGRTEAFF. Written as DNA, the CDR3 is TGTGCTAGTGGTTTGCCTGGGCGGACTGAAGCTTTCTTT.

The rearrangement uses TRBV3-1 and TRBJ2-1; D is possibly TRBD2 (7 bases). V was pared by 4 bases and J by 2 bases, with 15 bases between. Germline V gene data show CDR1 as LGHDT and CDR2 as YNNKEL (reference sequence). The CDR3 has 16 residues. CDR3 sequence: CASSPVGGQAYNEQFF. The CDR3 nucleotides are TGTGCCAGCAGCCCCGTCGGGGGGCAAGCCTACAATGAGCAGTTCTTC.

This clonotype has ten or more counts. The rearrangement joins TRBV12-3 or TRBV12-4 to TRBJ2-1; weak D call: TRBD2 (6 bases). V lost 8 bases, J lost 2 bases, and 13 bases lay in between. The CDR3 sequence is 14 residues long. CDR3 in DNA: TGTGCCAGCTTACGGGAGTGGGCCTACAATGAGCAGTTCTTC. It translates to CASLREWAYNEQFF.

This clonotype was seen a handful of times. CDR3 region: CASSSPTRALYEQYF. The CDR3, as DNA: TGTGCCAGCAGCTCTCCGACTAGAGCACTCTACGAGCAGTACTTC. V and J are TRBV28 and TRBJ2-7; tentatively, D is TRBD2 (6 bases). V lost 6 bases and J lost 3, with 18 bases in between. Germline V gives CDR1 MDHEN, CDR2 SYDVKM. The CDR3 spans 15 residues.

This clonotype was seen ten or more times. CDR3 loop: CASSLRPHYGYTF. As DNA, the CDR3 is TGTGCCAGCAGTTTAAGGCCTCACTATGGCTACACCTTC. This chain connects TRBV12-3 or TRBV12-4 to TRBJ1-2; D is unclear. The CDR3 sequence is 13 residues long. The V and J ends lost 2 bases and 3 bases respectively, with 7 bases between them.

This clonotype was seen repeatedly, ten times or more. The chain links TRBV5-5 to TRBJ2-3, with 7 positions matching TRBD2. Trimming at V came to 1 base and at J to 2 bases, leaving 7 bases not matched to a gene. Per germline, CDR1 SGHKS and CDR2 YYEKEE (reference sequence). The CDR3 covers 16 residues. DNA of the CDR3: TGTGCCAGCAGCTTGCTGGGACTACTCAACACAGATACGCAGTATTTT. Amino acid sequence: CASSLLGLLNTDTQYF. Using reference TRBV5-5 and TRBJ2-3 for the parts outside the CDR3, the full variable domain is DAGVTQSPTHLIKTRGQQVTLRCSPISGHKSVSWYQQVLGQGPQFIFQYYEKEERGRGNFPDRFSARQFPNYSSELNVNALLLGDSALYLCASSLLGLLNTDTQYFGPGTRLTVL.

As for this clonotype: This sequence may be a read error, since a much larger clone differs from it by one base. This chain uses TRBV4-2 with TRBJ2-3; D not certain. This CDR3 spans 12 amino acids. Germline loops: CDR1 LGHNA, CDR2 YNFKEQ. The CDR3 protein is CASSQVADTRYF. The CDR3 nucleotides read TGTGCCAGCAGCCAAGTGGCGGATACGCGGTATTTT.

J is TRBJ1-2 and V is TRBV28; D might be TRBD1 (5 bases). V lost 2 bases to trimming and J lost 5 bases, with 9 bases between them. The CDR3 totals 13 residues. Germline CDR1 MDHEN, CDR2 SYDVKM. CDR3 protein: CASSLGTVYGYTF. The CDR3 bases are TGTGCCAGCAGTTTAGGGACGGTATATGGCTACACCTTC.

This clonotype was seen at least ten times. The chain couples TRBV9 to TRBJ2-3, with 8 bases fitting TRBD2. V lost 0 bases and J lost 4; bases outside the gene matches: 10. Germline CDR1 and CDR2: SGDLS and YYNGEE. This CDR3 spans 17 amino acids. The DNA for the CDR3 is TGTGCCAGCAGCGTAGGGGCGGGAGGCTTCCTGGCAGATACGCAGTATTTT. Protein product: CASSVGAGGFLADTQYF.

This clonotype was found many times. The V call is TRBV30, the J call TRBJ2-5; TRBD2 matches 10 bases. V was pared by 4 bases and J by 1 base, with 3 bases of the junction left unmatched. The CDR3 has 14 residues. Per the germline V gene, CDR1 is GTSNPN and CDR2 is SVGIG (reference sequence). CDR3 sequence reads: CAWTSGGLQETQYF. CDR3 bases: TGTGCCTGGACTAGCGGGGGACTCCAAGAGACCCAGTACTTC.

The V call is TRBV10-3, the J call TRBJ1-2; possibly TRBD1 for D (5 bases). Germline lookup yields CDR1 ENHRY and CDR2 SYGVKD. This CDR3 has 13 residues. Trimming removed 8 bases from V and 6 bases from J, with 16 bases in between. CDR3 sequence reads: CAIGYSLTDGYTF. The CDR3 DNA reads as TGTGCCATCGGCTACAGTTTGACAGATGGCTACACCTTC.

The chain links TRBV18 to TRBJ2-1; 12 nucleotides line up with TRBD2. Trimming removed 6 bases from V and 2 bases from J; junction bases left unmatched: 8. This CDR3 comprises 17 residues. Germline lookup yields CDR1 KGHSH and CDR2 LQKENI. The chain's CDR3 is CASSRTSGTRPYNEQFF. The CDR3 DNA follows: TGTGCCAGCTCTAGGACTAGCGGGACTAGGCCCTACAATGAGCAGTTCTTC.

Concerning this clonotype itself: A much larger clonotype is one base distant, so this may be a read error. The chain employs TRBV7-8 and TRBJ1-5; D gene ambiguous. The CDR3 has 14 residues. V gave up 1 base and J gave up 6 bases, with 10 bases separating them. Germline-derived CDR1 and CDR2 are SGHVS and FQNEAQ. The CDR3 nucleotides are TGTGCCAGCAGCTTAGGCGCGACCAGTCAGCCCCAGCATTTT. Its protein product is CASSLGATSQPQHF.

In this sample, this clonotype turned up a few times. It may be a read error: a sequence one base away is much more abundant. The rearrangement links TRBV7-3 to TRBJ2-1; 8 bases are shared with TRBD2. V lost 2 bases and J lost 6; bases outside the gene matches: 6. CDR1 is SGHTA, CDR2 FQGTGA, per germline. This CDR3 is 15 amino acids long. This CDR3 is CASSLGASGSNEQFF. The DNA of the CDR3 is TGTGCCAGCAGCTTAGGGGCTAGCGGGTCCAATGAGCAGTTCTTC.

The chain carries TRBV12-5 and TRBJ2-1; 12 nucleotides match TRBD2. The germline gives CDR1 LGHNT, CDR2 FRNRAP. The CDR3 runs to 20 residues. V was pared by 0 bases and J by 0 bases, with 9 bases of the junction left unmatched. The CDR3 spells CASGLVSDTSGRTSYNEQFF. For the CDR3, the DNA is TGTGCTAGTGGTTTGGTTAGCGACACTAGCGGGAGGACCTCCTACAATGAGCAGTTCTTC. Based on the CDR3 plus reference TRBV12-5 and TRBJ2-1, the full variable domain is DARVTQTPRHKVTEMGQEVTMRCQPILGHNTVFWYRQTMMQGLELLAYFRNRAPLDDSGMPKDRFSAEMPDATLATLKIQPSEPRDSAVYFCASGLVSDTSGRTSYNEQFFGPGTRLTVL.

Of note for this clonotype: A much larger clone is a single base away; this may be a read error. This chain joins TRBV20-1 and TRBJ2-4; 8 nucleotides agree with TRBD2. The CDR3 extends over 16 amino acids. CDR1 and CDR2 (germline): DFQATT, SNEGSKA (reference sequence). The CDR3 DNA is TGCAATGCTAGAGATTTACGGGAGGGTCCCAAAAACATTCAGTACTTC. Its protein is CNARDLREGPKNIQYF.

There are many counts of this clonotype. The chain combines TRBV20-1 with TRBJ2-7; D is unresolved. V shed 1 base and J shed 3 bases, with 10 bases lying between them. This CDR3 has 13 amino acids. Germline V lookup: CDR1 DFQATT, CDR2 SNEGSKA (reference sequence). CDR3 nucleotides: TGCAGTGCTAGAGGCCGTAGGCGCTACGAGCAGTACTTC. Protein product: CSARGRRRYEQYF.

This clonotype has a count of ten or more. The CDR3: CSATRRADTQYF. In DNA form, the CDR3 reads TGCAGTGCTACCAGACGGGCAGATACGCAGTATTTT. The rearrangement joins TRBV20-1 to TRBJ2-3, with unresolved D. The V and J ends lost 4 bases and 4 bases respectively, with 9 bases between them. Germline CDR1 is DFQATT and CDR2 is SNEGSKA (reference sequence). This CDR3 is 12 amino acids long.

For this clonotype: The junction differs from germline at one of its ends, possibly a read error. The chain joins TRBV6-5 to TRBJ2-7, with 10 bases that match TRBD2. The CDR3 has 15 residues. Germline-derived CDR1 and CDR2 are MNHEY and SVGAGI. CDR3 sequence: CASRASGSWSCEQYF. The CDR3 region has the DNA TGTGCCAGCAGGGCTAGCGGGAGCTGGTCCTGCGAGCAGTACTTC.

Points on this clonotype: A read error may be the cause here, since a much bigger clone is one base away. The V call is TRBV6-1, the J call TRBJ2-1; D unresolved. V was pared by 1 base and J by 4 bases, with 14 bases between. Germline V gene data show CDR1 as MNHNS and CDR2 as SASEGT. This CDR3 contains 16 residues. The chain's CDR3 is CASSEEEHSVYNEQFF. The CDR3 bases are TGTGCCAGCAGTGAAGAGGAGCATTCGGTTTACAATGAGCAGTTCTTC.

The chain joins TRBV28 to TRBJ2-3; possible D gene TRBD1, 6 bases. Trimming cost V 5 bases and J 7 bases, with 19 bases left between them. CDR3 length equals 15 residues. Germline V gives CDR1 MDHEN, CDR2 SYDVKM. The CDR3 sequence: CASSLAGVGTYTQYF. The CDR3 nucleotides read TGTGCCAGCAGTCTCGCAGGGGTAGGAACGTATACGCAGTATTTT. Full variable domain (rest looked up from reference TRBV28 and TRBJ2-3): DVKVTQSSRYLVKRTGEKVFLECVQDMDHENMFWYRQDPGLGLRLIYFSYDVKMKEKGDIPEGYSVSREKKERFSLILESASTNQTSMYLCASSLAGVGTYTQYFGPGTRLTVL.

This clonotype was counted a few times. The chain has TRBV18 and TRBJ2-2; TRBD1 is a possible D gene (6 bases). The length of the CDR3 is 15 residues. In germline, CDR1 is KGHSH, CDR2 LQKENI. Trimming shortened V by 3 bases and J by 6 bases, and 14 bases separated the two germline ends. The CDR3 bases are TGTGCCAGCTCACCTCAATCAGGGGTCCCCGGGGAGCTGTTTTTT. Its protein product is CASSPQSGVPGELFF. The full variable domain, completed using reference TRBV18 and TRBJ2-2, is NAGVMQNPRHLVRRRGQEARLRCSPMKGHSHVYWYRQLPEEGLKFMVYLQKENIIDESGMPKERFSAEFPKEGPSILRIQQVVRGDSAAYFCASSPQSGVPGELFFGEGSRLTVL.